The sequence of this T cell receptor (beta chain) was determined in a study of cytomegalovirus exposure and HLA in healthy donors. The PCR contained 60 Vbeta and 13 Jbeta primers. Sequenced by immunoSEQ multiplex PCR; TCRdb stores in-frame clones only, minus some. The table records 100,000 to 150,000 clones, 77% of them present only once. V was shortened by 3 bases and J by 6 bases, with 10 bases between the two germline ends. This CDR3 is 13 amino acids long. CDR1 is SGHAT and CDR2 is FQNNGV in the germline V gene. The TCR was taken from a man aged 45-60 years in good health and CMV-seropositive. The chain uses TRBV11-2 and TRBJ2-3; perhaps TRBD2 as D (5 bases). The sequenced sample was PBMCs. The CDR3 region is CASSFGSGDTQYF. CDR3 coding DNA: TGTGCCAGCAGCTTCGGGTCGGGGGATACGCAGTATTTT.